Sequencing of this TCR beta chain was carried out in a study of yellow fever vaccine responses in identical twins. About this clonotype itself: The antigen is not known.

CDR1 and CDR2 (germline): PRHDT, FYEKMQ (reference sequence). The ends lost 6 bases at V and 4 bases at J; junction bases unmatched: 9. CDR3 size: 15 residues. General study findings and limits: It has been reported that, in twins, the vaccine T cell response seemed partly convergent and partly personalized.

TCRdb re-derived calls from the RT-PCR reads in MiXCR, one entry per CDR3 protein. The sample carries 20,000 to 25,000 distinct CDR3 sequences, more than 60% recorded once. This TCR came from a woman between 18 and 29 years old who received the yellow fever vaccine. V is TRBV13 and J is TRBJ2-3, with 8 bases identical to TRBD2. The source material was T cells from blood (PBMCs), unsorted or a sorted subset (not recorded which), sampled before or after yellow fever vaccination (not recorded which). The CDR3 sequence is CASSDSGIGPDTQYF. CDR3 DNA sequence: TGTGCCAGCAGTGATAGCGGGATCGGCCCAGATACGCAGTATTTT.